This TCR beta chain comes out of a study of untreated major depressive disorder. Germline-derived CDR1 and CDR2 are SGHDN and FVKESK. CDR3 length equals 11 residues. The V and J ends lost 5 bases and 7 bases respectively, with 8 bases between them. On this clone itself: Its antigen is unidentified.

The assay was immunoSEQ multiplex PCR, and TCRdb's table has in-frame clones only and misses some. The sample consists of about 15,000 clones, about nine tenths of them appearing once. Findings of the study overall: CD4+ T cells from depressed patients used TRBV05-01 (Vbeta 5.1) more often than controls.

Every depressed patient was matched in pairs with a non-depressed control on sex, age, current smoking status and body mass index. Typically about 96% of enriched cells were CD4+. The rearrangement uses TRBV14 and TRBJ2-5; D remains ambiguous. The specimen was CD4+ T cells from PBMCs. The receptor's source is a woman in her thirties with major depressive disorder. The CDR3 nucleotides read TGTGCCAGCAGCTCAGCCGTGACCCAGTACTTC. This codes for CASSSAVTQYF.